This TCR beta chain was identified during a study of blood T cell repertoires in COVID-19. Whole-study context: Samples came from the United States, Italy and Spain, spanning acute and convalescent COVID-19. PBMCs, B-cell-depleted T cells, or T cells were the source of the cDNA or gDNA that made up the material.

Trimming removed 7 bases from V and 3 bases from J; junction bases left unmatched: 10. The CDR3 is 16 amino acids. CDR1 MDHEN and CDR2 SYDVKM come from the germline V gene. Profiling relied on immunoSEQ multiplex PCR, and the TCRdb table lists in-frame clones only, not all of them. The sample lists over 70,000 clones; 65% to 80% were seen once. Sequenced input: peripheral blood. The rearrangement joins TRBV28 to TRBJ2-4; 9 bases align to TRBD1. The clonotype comes from a human donor in a cohort sampled during active COVID-19. CDR3 sequence reads: CASIGGTGKVKNIQYF. The CDR3 nucleotides are TGTGCCAGCATCGGCGGGACAGGGAAGGTCAAAAACATTCAGTACTTC.